In its sample, the clone carrying this T cell receptor beta chain was seen many times. These data originate in a study of T cells after yellow fever vaccination. Across the study: EM, EMRA, CM and Tscm memory subsets were sorted using CD3, CD45RA, CCR7 and CD95. Study conclusions and caveats: Nearly all vaccine-responding clonotypes were undetectable in sorted memory subsets on day 0. Reappearance after the booster was observed for most primary-vaccination clones (around 95% CD4, about 90% CD8).

The germline V gene encodes CDR1 MNHNS and CDR2 SASEGT. V lost 8 bases to trimming and J lost 11 bases, with 12 bases between them. The CDR3 spans 10 residues. Template-switching 5'RACE yielded the TCR cDNA; a universal primer site and UMIs were added in the process. TCRdb itself ran the 5' RACE reads through MiXCR, one entry per CDR3 protein. The sample has under 15,000 distinct CDR3 sequences; about 5% are singletons. The sample was PBMCs, either bulk or a sorted T-cell subset (CD4+, CD8+, memory, or dextramer-sorted; not recorded which), taken on the day of the yellow fever booster vaccination. The origin of this receptor is a man aged 25-45 years who received the YFV17D yellow fever vaccine. The J gene is TRBJ1-1, the V gene TRBV6-1; D gene ambiguous. CDR3 in DNA: TGTGCCAGCGAGGAGAATTTGGCTTTCTTT. Translated: CASEENLAFF.